One sample yielded the 27 T cell receptor beta chains listed below, sequenced in a study of CD8+ T cells in alopecia areata. Isolated RNA was reverse transcribed into cDNA used as the sequencing template. Libraries were prepared by immunoSEQ multiplex PCR; TCRdb keeps only in-frame clonotypes and omits some of them. The table includes under 200,000 clones, around 71% detected once. This sample's treatment: oral pan-JAK inhibitor, 5-10 mg twice daily. Specimen: CD4+ T cells sorted from blood, collected at week 4, from a patient treated with tofacitinib. All receptors come from a human donor with alopecia areata.

The chain links TRBV29-1 to TRBJ2-5, with TRBD2 matching 14 bases. The J segment lost 2 bases and the V segment lost 6 bases, leaving 8 bases of the junction unmatched. Looked up from germline, CDR1 is SQVTM and CDR2 is ANQGSEA. The CDR3 extends over 16 amino acids. The CDR3: CSVLPGLAGGQETQYF. CDR3 DNA: TGCAGCGTCCTACCCGGACTAGCGGGGGGTCAAGAGACCCAGTACTTC.

The rearrangement joins TRBV30 to TRBJ1-5, with D perhaps TRBD1 (6 bases). This CDR3 region has 14 residues. The germline V gene encodes CDR1 GTSNPN and CDR2 SVGIG (reference sequence). Trimming stripped 0 bases from V and 6 bases from J, with 12 bases between. CDR3 in amino acids: CAWSVQGSGQPQHF. The DNA for the CDR3 is TGTGCCTGGAGTGTACAGGGTTCGGGTCAGCCCCAGCATTTT.

In this sample, this clone turned up once. This sequence joins TRBV25-1 and TRBJ1-2; 9 bases align to TRBD1. CDR3 size: 15 residues. Germline-derived CDR1 and CDR2 are MGHDK and SYGVNS. Trimming removed 3 bases from V and 6 bases from J; junction bases left unmatched: 8. The CDR3 loop is CASSDTTGGLDGYTF. The CDR3 DNA is TGTGCCAGCAGTGACACAACAGGGGGCTTGGATGGCTACACCTTC.

The chain combines TRBV27 with TRBJ1-6, with D maybe TRBD1 (5 bases). V was clipped by 6 bases and J by 9 bases, with 15 bases between them. The germline V gene has CDR1 MNHEY and CDR2 SMNVEV (reference sequence). CDR3 length: 14 amino acids. The CDR3 DNA sequence: TGTGCCAGCAGAAGGAGACCCGGGGGTTCACCCCTCCACTTT. This codes for CASRRRPGGSPLHF.

The CDR3: CASSLDVGGYTF. DNA of the CDR3: TGTGCCAGCAGCTTAGACGTGGGTGGCTACACCTTC. The V call is TRBV7-9, the J call TRBJ1-2; D gene unclear. V shed 1 base and J shed 7 bases, with 7 bases lying between them. This CDR3 region has 12 residues. CDR1 is SEHNR and CDR2 is FQNEAQ in the germline V gene (reference sequence).

The V and J genes are TRBV30 and TRBJ1-2; 8 bases fit TRBD1. The CDR3 has 16 amino acids. Germline values: CDR1 GTSNPN, CDR2 SVGIG (reference sequence). V lost 4 bases, J lost 6 bases, and 16 bases stayed unmatched. The CDR3 DNA sequence: TGTGCCTGGACCGCTCGAGGGGCAGGGGGCCCTCATGGCTACACCTTC. This translates into CAWTARGAGGPHGYTF.

The chain joins TRBV10-3 to TRBJ1-1; the match to TRBD1 covers 9 bases. CDR1 and CDR2 (germline): ENHRY, SYGVKD. Trimming took 3 bases from V and 5 from J; bases not matched to a gene: 10. This CDR3 region has 16 residues. The chain's CDR3 is CAISDRYRGHRTEAFF. Here the CDR3 DNA reads TGTGCCATCAGTGATCGGTACAGGGGGCATAGGACTGAAGCTTTCTTT.

There are many counts of this clone. The chain carries TRBV7-2 and TRBJ2-7, with D unresolved. The CDR3 length is 14 residues. Germline values: CDR1 SGHTA, CDR2 FQGNSA. V was clipped by 2 bases and J by 6 bases, with 14 bases between them. CDR3 in amino acids: CASSLSPWDREQYF. In DNA, the CDR3 is TGTGCCAGCAGCTTATCCCCCTGGGATCGCGAGCAGTACTTC. The whole variable domain, remainder taken from reference TRBV7-2 and TRBJ2-7, is GAGVSQSPSNKVTEKGKDVELRCDPISGHTALYWYRQSLGQGLEFLIYFQGNSAPDKSGLPSDRFSAERTGGSVSTLTIQRTQQEDSAVYLCASSLSPWDREQYFGPGTRLTVT.

The rearrangement joins TRBV2 to TRBJ1-5, with unresolved D. Trimming took off 10 bases at V and 4 bases at J, with 14 bases between the two ends. There are 13 residues in the CDR3. CDR1 and CDR2 from the germline V gene are SNHLY and FYNNEI. For the CDR3, the DNA is TGTGCCACCCGGGGAGACGCAAATCAGCCCCAGCATTTT. Residues: CATRGDANQPQHF.

The chain joins TRBV27 to TRBJ2-1; D possibly corresponds to TRBD1 (6 bases). The CDR3 consists of 15 residues. Germline loops: CDR1 MNHEY, CDR2 SMNVEV (reference sequence). Trimming stripped 4 bases from V and 4 bases from J, with 14 bases between. CDR3 coding DNA: TGTGCCAGCAGTTACCGGGACAACCTATACAATGAGCAGTTCTTC. Translating it yields CASSYRDNLYNEQFF.

The chain is built from TRBV5-6 and TRBJ1-5; D call uncertain. Germline V lookup: CDR1 SGHDT, CDR2 YYEEEE. This CDR3 has 14 amino acids. V dropped 2 bases and J dropped 7 bases, with 13 bases sitting between them. CDR3: CASSFSGREQPQHF. DNA of the CDR3: TGTGCCAGCAGCTTTTCTGGGAGGGAACAGCCCCAGCATTTT. Variable domain in full (rest from reference TRBV5-6 and TRBJ1-5): DAGVTQSPTHLIKTRGQQVTLRCSPKSGHDTVSWYQQALGQGPQFIFQYYEEEERQRGNFPDRFSGHQFPNYSSELNVNALLLGDSALYLCASSFSGREQPQHFGDGTRLSIL.

This clone was seen only a few times. CDR3 sequence reads: CASSQERRVAAFF. The CDR3 DNA reads TGCGCCAGCAGCCAAGAGAGGCGTGTTGCGGCTTTCTTT. This rearrangement joins TRBV4-3 to TRBJ1-1, with D unresolved. CDR3 length: 13 amino acids. Trimming took off 0 bases at V and 11 bases at J, with 13 bases between the two ends. The V gene's germline CDR1 is LGHNA and CDR2 YSLEER.

This clone appeared once. This specimen includes other DNA sequences encoding the same CDR3. The chain has TRBV2 and TRBJ2-1; no definite D call. Trimming stripped 3 bases from V and 0 bases from J, with 6 bases between. Looked up from germline, CDR1 is SNHLY and CDR2 is FYNNEI. The CDR3 runs to 14 residues. CDR3: CASSERSSYNEQFF. The DNA for the CDR3 is TGTGCCAGCAGTGAGAGAAGCTCCTACAATGAGCAGTTCTTC.

V is TRBV30 and J is TRBJ1-1; 8 nucleotides match TRBD1. This CDR3 is 14 amino acids long. V shed 0 bases and J 3 bases; nucleotides not matched to a gene: 3. Germline values: CDR1 GTSNPN, CDR2 SVGIG (reference sequence). DNA of the CDR3: TGTGCCTGGAGTGTACACAGGGGGGACACTGAAGCTTTCTTT. It yields the protein CAWSVHRGDTEAFF.

The rearrangement joins TRBV29-1 to TRBJ2-1; 7 bases are a match to TRBD2. CDR3 length: 15 residues. The germline V gene has CDR1 SQVTM and CDR2 ANQGSEA. CDR3 DNA: TGCTCCGGGAGGATTCCGGCCCTAGGAGGGAGTGAGCAGTTCTTC. This encodes CSGRIPALGGSEQFF.

The chain has TRBV7-6 and TRBJ1-2; possible D gene TRBD1, 5 bases. Germline V gene sequence: CDR1 SGHVS, CDR2 FNYEAQ. The V and J ends lost 0 bases and 7 bases respectively, with 9 bases between them. This CDR3 contains 13 residues. The CDR3 coding sequence is TGTGCCAGCAGCTTAGCGCAAGGGGTTGGCTACACCTTC. Its protein product is CASSLAQGVGYTF.

V usage is TRBV5-1 and J usage is TRBJ1-1, with 8 bases fitting TRBD1. The CDR3 spans 13 residues. V lost 9 bases to trimming and J lost 4 bases; unmatched junction nucleotides: 8. Germline V gene sequence: CDR1 SGHRS, CDR2 YFSETQ. CDR3: CATRQGWSTEAFF. CDR3 coding DNA: TGCGCCACCAGACAGGGGTGGAGCACTGAAGCTTTCTTT.

The chain combines TRBV5-1 with TRBJ1-2; D is unclear. The CDR3 loop spans 15 amino acids. Germline V gives CDR1 SGHRS, CDR2 YFSETQ. Between the trimmed V and J ends, which lost 0 bases and 0 bases, there was a span of 9 bases. Written as DNA, the CDR3 is TGCGCCAGCAGCTTGGCGGGCCAGCCTAACTATGGCTACACCTTC. Translated, it gives CASSLAGQPNYGYTF.

The V gene is TRBV30, the J gene TRBJ1-2; tentatively, D is TRBD1 (5 bases). V lost 1 base to trimming and J lost 8 bases, with 20 bases between them. CDR3 length: 15 amino acids. Germline V gene data show CDR1 as GTSNPN and CDR2 as SVGIG (reference sequence). The CDR3, as DNA: TGTGCCTGGAGTGACTGGGGTCCTTCCCGGGACGGCTACACCTTC. Translation gives CAWSDWGPSRDGYTF.

This clone was seen only a few times. The rearrangement joins TRBV4-3 to TRBJ2-4, with D hard to call. This CDR3 is 13 amino acids long. The germline CDR1 and CDR2 sequences are LGHNA and YSLEER. Trimming cost V 1 base and J 5 bases, with 6 bases left between them. CDR3 DNA: TGCGCCAGCAGCCAAGGGAGCCAAAACATTCAGTACTTC. It translates to CASSQGSQNIQYF.

The chain is built from TRBV29-1 and TRBJ2-5; 7 bases are shared with TRBD2. The CDR3 totals 14 residues. After removal of 0 bases from V and 5 bases from J, the junction contained 6 bases not matched to a gene. Germline-derived CDR1 and CDR2 are SQVTM and ANQGSEA. CDR3 in amino acids: CSVEDPRGGETQYF. The CDR3 DNA follows: TGCAGCGTTGAAGATCCTCGGGGAGGGGAGACCCAGTACTTC. Variable domain in full (rest from reference TRBV29-1 and TRBJ2-5): SAVISQKPSRDICQRGTSLTIQCQVDSQVTMMFWYRQQPGQSLTLIATANQGSEATYESGFVIDKFPISRPNLTFSTLTVSNMSPEDSSIYLCSVEDPRGGETQYFGPGTRLLVL.

The rearrangement joins TRBV29-1 to TRBJ2-5; no firm D call. The CDR3 spans 12 residues. V lost 5 bases, J lost 2 bases, and 9 bases lay in between. Germline CDR1 reads SQVTM; CDR2 reads ANQGSEA. CDR3 coding DNA: TGCAGCGTTTGGGGTCAGCAAGAGACCCAGTACTTC. It specifies CSVWGQQETQYF.

The rearrangement uses TRBV4-1 and TRBJ1-1; a weak D match, TRBD1 (6 bases). The CDR3 has 16 residues. V gave up 1 base and J gave up 1 base, with 13 bases separating them. Germline V lookup: CDR1 MGHRA, CDR2 YSYEKL. CDR3 nucleotides: TGCGCCAGCAGCCAAGTGGCCGGGGGCAGGAACACTGAAGCTTTCTTT. Translation gives CASSQVAGGRNTEAFF.

The chain couples TRBV4-2 to TRBJ2-2; D might be TRBD2 (6 bases). Germline CDR1 LGHNA, CDR2 YNFKEQ. This CDR3 contains 15 residues. The germline V and J ends were trimmed by 5 bases and 3 bases, with 13 bases remaining between them. For the CDR3, the DNA is TGTGCCAGCAGCACTCGGGGGAGCCACACCGGGGAGCTGTTTTTT. This sequence encodes CASSTRGSHTGELFF.

The chain carries TRBV6-5 and TRBJ2-5, with TRBD1 identical over 7 bases. The ends lost 6 bases at V and 5 bases at J; junction bases unmatched: 6. The CDR3 runs to 13 residues. Germline CDR1 is MNHEY and CDR2 is SVGAGI. CDR3 sequence: CASRATGLETQYF. CDR3 nucleotides: TGTGCCAGCAGAGCGACAGGGTTGGAGACCCAGTACTTC.

The chain links TRBV9 to TRBJ2-3; D uncertain. The CDR3 sequence is 18 residues long. The germline V gene encodes CDR1 SGDLS and CDR2 YYNGEE. With 0 bases removed from V and 6 bases from J, the gap between germline ends came to 23 bases. Here the CDR3 DNA reads TGTGCCAGCAGCGTAGCTCCACCGAGAGGACCCCCAAGCGATACGCAGTATTTT. Translating it yields CASSVAPPRGPPSDTQYF.

The rearrangement links TRBV5-1 to TRBJ1-1, with D possibly matching TRBD1 (5 bases). From germline, CDR1 is SGHRS and CDR2 YFSETQ. V gave up 4 bases and J gave up 1 base, with 8 bases separating them. CDR3 length: 13 amino acids. CDR3 in DNA: TGCGCCAGCAGCCAGGGAGGGAACACTGAAGCTTTCTTT. Protein product: CASSQGGNTEAFF.